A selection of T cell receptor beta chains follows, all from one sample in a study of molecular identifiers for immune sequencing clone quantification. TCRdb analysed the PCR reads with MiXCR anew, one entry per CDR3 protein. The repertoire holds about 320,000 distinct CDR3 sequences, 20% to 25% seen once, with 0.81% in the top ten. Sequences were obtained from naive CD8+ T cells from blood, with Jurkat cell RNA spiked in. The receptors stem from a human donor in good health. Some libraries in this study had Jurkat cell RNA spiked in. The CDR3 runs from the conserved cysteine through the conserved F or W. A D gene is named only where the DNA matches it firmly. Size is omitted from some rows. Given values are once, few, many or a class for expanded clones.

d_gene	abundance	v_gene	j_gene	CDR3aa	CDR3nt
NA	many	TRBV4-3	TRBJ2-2	CASSQDLANTGELFF	TGCGCCAGCAGCCAAGATCTAGCCAACACCGGGGAGCTGTTTTTT
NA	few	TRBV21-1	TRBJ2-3	CASSCLAGEVTDTQYF	TGTGCCAGCAGCTGCTTAGCGGGGGAAGTCACAGATACGCAGTATTTT
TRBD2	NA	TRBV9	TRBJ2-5	CASDPAGGPQETQYF	TGTGCTTCGGACCCAGCGGGGGGACCCCAAGAGACCCAGTACTTC
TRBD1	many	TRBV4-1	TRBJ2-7	CASSQADRGAYEQYF	TGCGCCAGCAGCCAAGCGGACAGGGGTGCATACGAGCAGTACTTC
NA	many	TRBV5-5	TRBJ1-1	CASSLPGSPEAFF	TGTGCCAGCAGCTTGCCAGGGTCCCCTGAGGCTTTCTTT
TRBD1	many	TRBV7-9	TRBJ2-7	CASSSTGQGDYEQYF	TGTGCCAGCAGTTCCACGGGACAGGGGGACTACGAGCAGTACTTC
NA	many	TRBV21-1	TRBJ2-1	CASSKASSLNEQFF	TGTGCCAGCAGCAAAGCCTCGTCCCTCAATGAGCAGTTCTTC
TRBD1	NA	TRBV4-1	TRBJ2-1	CASSQGQADYNEQFF	TGCGCCAGCAGCCAGGGACAGGCTGACTACAATGAGCAGTTCTTC
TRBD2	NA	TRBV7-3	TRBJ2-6	CASSLVTSGWSGANALTF	TGTGCCAGCAGCTTAGTGACTAGCGGCTGGTCTGGGGCCAACGCCCTGACTTTC
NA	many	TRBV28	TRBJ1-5	CASSYIHRVSNQPQHF	TGTGCCAGCAGTTATATACACAGGGTGAGCAATCAGCCCCAGCATTTT
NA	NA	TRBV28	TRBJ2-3	CASSFPGHDVINTDTQYF	TGTGCCAGCAGTTTTCCAGGGCATGACGTGATAAACACAGATACGCAGTATTTT
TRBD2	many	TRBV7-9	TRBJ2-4	CASSFAQRESIQYF	TGTGCCAGCAGCTTCGCCCAGCGGGAGAGCATTCAGTACTTC
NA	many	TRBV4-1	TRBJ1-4	CASSLGLNEKLFF	TGCGCCAGCAGCCTGGGACTCAATGAAAAACTGTTTTTT
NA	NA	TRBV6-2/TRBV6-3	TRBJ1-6	CASRRTWDRRDSPLHF	TGTGCCAGCAGACGAACGTGGGACCGAAGGGACTCACCCCTCCACTTT
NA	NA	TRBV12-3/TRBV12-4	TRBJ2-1	CASSPQGRGVSEQFF	TGTGCCAGCAGTCCCCAGGGGCGGGGAGTGAGTGAGCAGTTCTTC
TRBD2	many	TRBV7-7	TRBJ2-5	CASSLPGLSETQYF	TGTGCCAGCAGCTTGCCGGGACTATCGGAGACCCAGTACTTC
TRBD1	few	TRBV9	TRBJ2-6	CASEDRGQDGANVLTF	TGTGCCAGCGAGGACAGGGGGCAAGACGGGGCCAACGTCCTGACTTTC